Listed here are 6 T cell receptor beta chains from one sample, sequenced in a study of regulatory T cells in long-lasting Graves disease (dated by TCRdb to the early 2020s). Libraries were built with multiplex PCR. The sample was run on an Illumina HiSeq 4000. TCR beta libraries were built with iRepertoire HTBI primers and Arm-PCR amplification of CDR3 regions. TCRdb passed the public sequencing reads through fastp at Q25 and MiXCR, retaining productive beta sequences. Each entry is one CDR3 protein sequence, shown with its most common DNA and genes. The sample profile shows 350,000 to 500,000 distinct CDR3 sequences; approximately 15% of them were found once. The ten largest clones represent roughly 18% of the sample. The time point label, read with the paper, signifies: newly diagnosed GD, antithyroid drugs for less than 3 months. For both TCR sequencing and RNA sequencing, RNA was extracted from PBMCs in TRIzol.

These data also formed part of another study, on T cells in Graves' hyperthyroidism and ophthalmopathy.

Sequencing used peripheral blood mononuclear cells (PBMCs), obtained at new diagnosis, from a patient treated with antithyroid drugs. These receptors were taken from a woman aged 50 to 60 with Graves disease. Donor details come from another sample of the same person, matched by shared clones.

At least ten counts were recorded for this clonotype. V usage is TRBV29-1 and J usage is TRBJ2-5; possibly TRBD2 for D (7 bases). The V gene's germline CDR1 is SQVTM and CDR2 ANQGSEA. Trimming shortened V by 7 bases and J by 1 base, and 16 bases separated the two germline ends. This CDR3 spans 14 amino acids. The CDR3 loop reads CSGVPGGSQETQYF. The CDR3 nucleotides are TGCAGCGGGGTACCGGGGGGCAGCCAAGAGACCCAGTACTTC.

This clonotype turned up a few times. This chain links TRBV7-9 with TRBJ1-3; 11 bases agree with TRBD1. Germline loops: CDR1 SEHNR, CDR2 FQNEAQ (reference sequence). This CDR3 has 17 amino acids. J was trimmed by 0 bases and V by 5 bases; bases with no gene match: 6. Written as DNA, the CDR3 is TGTGCCAGCAGCCAGGACAGGGGGCCTATCTCTGGAAACACCATATATTTT. As protein: CASSQDRGPISGNTIYF.

This clonotype was counted between two and nine times. V usage is TRBV6-6 and J usage is TRBJ2-6; a weak D match, TRBD2 (6 bases). CDR3 length equals 16 residues. Germline V gene data show CDR1 as MNHNY and CDR2 as SVGAGI (reference sequence). The V end lost 0 bases, the J end lost 2 bases, and 8 bases lay between the germline ends. The CDR3 bases are TGTGCCAGCAGTTACTCGAGACTAGCTGGGGCCAACGTCCTGACTTTC. Translated: CASSYSRLAGANVLTF.

This clonotype showed up many times. This chain uses TRBV2 with TRBJ2-7, with 7 bases matching TRBD2. Unmatched junction bases numbered 11, after V lost 4 bases and J lost 5 bases. The CDR3 consists of 15 residues. Germline-derived CDR1 and CDR2 are SNHLY and FYNNEI. The CDR3 protein is CASSVGGRSVDEQYF. In DNA, the CDR3 is TGTGCCAGCAGTGTCGGCGGGAGATCGGTCGACGAGCAGTACTTC.

This clonotype was seen at least ten times. The chain uses TRBV18 and TRBJ1-1; 10 bases line up with TRBD1. The CDR3 has 15 residues. Germline trimming cut 4 bases from V and 1 base from J; bases unmatched to any gene: 3. From germline, CDR1 is KGHSH and CDR2 LQKENI. CDR3 nucleotide sequence: TGTGCCAGCTCACAGGGACAGGGGACGAACACTGAAGCTTTCTTT. This codes for CASSQGQGTNTEAFF.

V and J are TRBV5-6 and TRBJ2-3; 10 positions agree with TRBD1. The CDR3 has 16 residues. Germline CDR1 reads SGHDT; CDR2 reads YYEEEE. Trimming at V came to 4 bases and at J to 4 bases, leaving 9 bases not matched to a gene. CDR3 loop: CASSPRDRGWSDTQYF. The CDR3 bases are TGTGCCAGCAGCCCCCGGGACAGGGGTTGGTCAGATACGCAGTATTTT.